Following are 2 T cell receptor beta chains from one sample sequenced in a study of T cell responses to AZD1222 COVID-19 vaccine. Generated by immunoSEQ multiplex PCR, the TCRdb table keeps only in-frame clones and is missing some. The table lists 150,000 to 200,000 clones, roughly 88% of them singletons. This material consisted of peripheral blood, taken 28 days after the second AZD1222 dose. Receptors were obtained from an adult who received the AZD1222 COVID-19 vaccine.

CDR3 coding DNA: TGTGCCAGCAGTCTACCGGGACAGGGAGGGCCCCAGCATTTT. The encoded protein is CASSLPGQGGPQHF. V and J are TRBV2 and TRBJ1-5; 9 positions match TRBD1. The junction had 8 bases not matched to a gene; V was cut back by 5 bases and J by 9 bases. Per germline, CDR1 SNHLY and CDR2 FYNNEI. This CDR3 contains 14 residues. The full variable domain, its missing parts supplied by reference TRBV2 and TRBJ1-5, is EPEVTQTPSHQVTQMGQEVILRCVPISNHLYFYWYRQILGQKVEFLVSFYNNEISEKSEIFDDQFSVERPDGSNFTLKIRSTKLEDSAMYFCASSLPGQGGPQHFGDGTRLSIL.

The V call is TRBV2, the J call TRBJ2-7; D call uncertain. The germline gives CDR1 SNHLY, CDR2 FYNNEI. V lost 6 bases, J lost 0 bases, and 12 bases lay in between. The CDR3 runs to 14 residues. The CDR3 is CASRADSPSYEQYF. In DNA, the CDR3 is TGTGCCAGCAGGGCAGACTCACCCTCCTACGAGCAGTACTTC.